The 5 T cell receptor beta chains reported below all come from one sample, sequenced in a study of blood T cell repertoires in COVID-19 (dated by TCRdb to 2018 to 2021). Library preparation was by the immunoSEQ multiplex PCR assay. TCRdb limited this immuneACCESS table to in-frame rearrangements with V and J called. A share of clones is missing; checked studies link under half to unresolved V genes, and the rest is unexplained. The sample has approximately 200,000 clones on record, 70% to 85% of them singletons. Approximately 7.2% of the sample belongs to the ten largest clones. Specimen: peripheral blood. The receptor set was obtained from a human donor with acute or convalescent COVID-19. The donor label of this sample is uncertain.

The chain's CDR3 is CASFRGQPGQETQYF. CDR3 DNA: TGTGCCAGCTTCCGAGGCCAACCAGGACAGGAGACCCAGTACTTC. The chain combines TRBV28 with TRBJ2-5, with a possible D match to TRBD1 (6 bases). Germline assignment: CDR1 MDHEN and CDR2 SYDVKM. This CDR3 has 15 amino acids. V was shortened by 8 bases and J by 5 bases, with 21 bases between the two germline ends.

This chain connects TRBV9 to TRBJ2-2; 7 positions agree with TRBD2. The CDR3 is made up of 18 amino acids. Germline trimming cut 0 bases from V and 7 bases from J; bases unmatched to any gene: 15. CDR1 SGDLS and CDR2 YYNGEE come from the germline V gene. The CDR3 reads CASSVAPEPTSNSGELFF. DNA of the CDR3: TGTGCCAGCAGCGTAGCTCCGGAACCGACTAGCAATAGCGGGGAGCTGTTTTTT.

The chain couples TRBV5-6 to TRBJ1-5; 8 nucleotides line up with TRBD1. V lost 2 bases to trimming and J lost 7 bases; unmatched junction nucleotides: 8. From germline, CDR1 is SGHDT and CDR2 YYEEEE. This CDR3 comprises 15 residues. The CDR3 coding sequence is TGTGCCAGCAGCTTTTGGGACAGGCCTTCCCAGCCCCAGCATTTT. It is translated as CASSFWDRPSQPQHF.

The chain employs TRBV24-1 and TRBJ2-7; D is perhaps TRBD2 (6 bases). The V gene's germline CDR1 is KGHDR and CDR2 SFDVKD. V gave up 9 bases and J gave up 4 bases, with 15 bases separating them. The CDR3 is made up of 13 amino acids. The CDR3: CATGGSRQYEQYF. CDR3 bases: TGTGCCACCGGGGGGAGTAGGCAGTACGAGCAGTACTTC.

The chain combines TRBV11-1 with TRBJ2-7; no firm D call. There are 14 residues in the CDR3. Germline V lookup: CDR1 SGHAT, CDR2 FQDESV (reference sequence). V shed 7 bases and J shed 3 bases, with 16 bases lying between them. As DNA, the CDR3 is TGTGCCAGCAACCCCCGCGCAGGAAACTACGAGCAGTACTTC. Translated: CASNPRAGNYEQYF.